This T cell receptor beta chain came from a study of response to subunit inactivated influenza vaccine. In this sample, this clonotype turned up a few times. No antigen is known for it. Germline V gene data show CDR1 as SQVTM and CDR2 as ANQGSEA. V lost 0 bases and J lost 0; bases outside the gene matches: 4. The CDR3 sequence is 15 residues long. TCRdb reanalysed the RT-PCR reads using MiXCR and keeps one entry per CDR3 protein. The table has about 480,000 distinct CDR3 sequences, roughly 23% seen once. Whole-study results and caveats: T cells newly recruited by each seasonal influenza vaccination are few, the authors suggested.

The rearrangement joins TRBV29-1 to TRBJ2-7; TRBD1 agrees at 8 bases. This clonotype originated in a man aged 50-59 years who received an inactivated influenza vaccine. Sequenced here: CD4+ T cells sorted from PBMCs, sampled 5 days after vaccination. CDR3 region: CSVEDPGGSSYEQYF. The CDR3 DNA reads TGCAGCGTTGAAGACCCAGGGGGCAGCTCCTACGAGCAGTACTTC.